In this sample, the clone carrying this TCR beta chain turned up a few times. This specimen comes from a study of technical replicates of blood from a handful of donors. Here immunoSEQ multiplex PCR was the method, and the copy in TCRdb shows in-frame clones only, minus some. The sample contains tens of thousands of clones, approximately 93% of which appear only once. V lost 6 bases and J lost 2; bases outside the gene matches: 6. The CDR3 has 14 residues. Germline CDR1 and CDR2: SGHRS and YFSETQ. The chain is built from TRBV5-1 and TRBJ2-3; 7 bases are shared with TRBD2. This receptor was obtained from a human donor in good health. Some clones in this sample may be carry-over from other donors' samples. The specimen was PBMCs. The CDR3 here is CASNRAGFTDTQYF. CDR3 sequence (DNA): TGCGCCAGCAACCGAGCGGGGTTCACAGATACGCAGTATTTT.